This T cell receptor (beta chain) was retrieved from a study of CD8 T cells in Susac syndrome (dated by TCRdb to about 2019). For context, the study as a whole: Of the Susac syndrome patients who were sequenced, 5 or 6 had clinically active disease and about eight were in clinical remission. At blood withdrawal, Susac syndrome patients were either therapy-naive, taking corticosteroids (in some cases with IVIg as well), or taking IVIg alone. Repertoire sequencing was used to test whether CD8+ T cell activation and differentiation in Susac syndrome was antigen driven.

The CDR3 contains 15 residues, cysteine and phenylalanine counted. The only DNA kept is the CDR3, 45 bases in frame from the first base. CDR1 and CDR2 are read off the germline V gene as SGHTA and FQGNSA. V and J are truncated by 1 base and 2 bases respectively, leaving an intervening sequence of 11 bases. The paper's findings and limits, for the study overall: The CD4+ T cell repertoire of patients with Susac syndrome showed no detectable clonal expansion. The TCR sequencing and HLA analysis was acknowledged to have included a relatively small number of individuals.

Peripheral blood CD8+ and CD4+ T cells from healthy donors, Susac syndrome patients and multiple sclerosis patients were profiled using high-throughput TCR beta sequencing. Recently defined diagnostic criteria for definite or probable disease were met by the Susac syndrome patients. Bulk CD8+ and CD4+ T cells were purified magnetically by negative isolation, whereas CD8+ TEMRA cells were enriched by FACS. Blood was collected in EDTA tubes and processed within 24 hours, with PBMCs isolated through density gradient centrifugation. PBMCs destined for TCR sequencing were cryopreserved in liquid nitrogen and later thawed in a 37 °C water bath. The sorted or isolated CD4+, CD8+ and CD8+ TEMRA cells reached a purity of at least 90%. Concerning this clonotype itself: It has no known antigen specificity. The sample holds no much larger clone one base away, and base qualities are not on file.

RNA was extracted with the RNeasy kit and roughly 0.5 to 1 ug was reverse transcribed using random hexamers. The immunoSEQ multiplex PCR assay, which covers 54 Vbeta and 13 Jbeta segments, was used to amplify TCR beta CDR3 regions. PCR amplification bias was corrected using a synthetic template baseline for primer optimization and computational correction. In the paper's pipeline: Reads were assigned to V, D and J genes according to IMGT and analyzed in immunoSEQ Analyzer, with only productive sequences retained. Clonality was computed as one minus Shannon entropy normalized by log2 of the number of productive unique sequences. For each patient and control, public and private clones were evaluated among the 100 most prevalent clones. A clone was defined as Susac-specific if it was absent from the healthy and MS cohorts, from some 1,100 published viral clones and from other ImmuneACCESS disease sequences. TCRdb trimmed public reads at Q25 via fastp, called clones via MiXCR and kept in-frame beta chains. Entries are consolidated by CDR3 protein sequence, retaining the most common genes and DNA. TCRdb's processing, not the authors', yielded these V and J calls. This sample lists 150,000 to 180,000 distinct CDR3 sequences; 95% were detected once. The ten largest clonotypes hold roughly 0.16% of the sample.

The TCR was taken from a human donor with Susac syndrome. Sample: CD4+ T cells from PBMCs. The chain was built from TRBV7-2 and TRBJ1-1, with TRBD1 perhaps the D gene, on 6 matching bases. The DNA reads as follows: TGTGCCAGCAGCTTAGGGGGGCAAGTCAACACTGAAGCTTTCTTT. It specifies CASSLGGQVNTEAFF.